Below, one TCR beta chain is given with its context. The data were obtained in a study of blood T cell repertoires in COVID-19. Study overall: COVID-19 samples from acute and convalescent phases originated in the United States, Italy and Spain.

Clones were read by immunoSEQ multiplex PCR, and TCRdb kept only the in-frame ones, dropping some. The data show roughly 150,000 clones, 90% seen once. CDR3 length equals 15 residues. Germline V gives CDR1 LNHDA, CDR2 SQIVND (reference sequence). V lost 3 bases and J lost 6, with 14 bases in between. The sequenced material came from peripheral blood. The receptor was derived from a man between 60 and 75 years old with active or convalescent COVID-19. V usage is TRBV19 and J usage is TRBJ1-4; TRBD1 might be the D (6 bases). In nucleotides, the CDR3 is TGTGCCAGTAGTATCCTCCAGGGGACATATGAAAAACTGTTTTTT. Translated: CASSILQGTYEKLFF.